Listed here are 32 T cell receptor beta chains from one sample, sequenced in a study of Tregs in tolerant kidney transplant recipients. Recipients received nonmyeloablative bone marrow transplants from related graft donors, with transient mixed chimerism. Produced via immunoSEQ multiplex PCR; TCRdb's table is partial and in-frame only. This table has 20,000 to 25,000 clones, 81% appearing once. The material was CD8+ T cells from blood (PBMCs), obtained 6 months after the transplant. These receptor sequences come from a human patient who received a combined kidney and bone marrow transplant. These T cells may partly come from the graft donor.

This rearrangement joins TRBV19 to TRBJ2-7; maybe TRBD2 (6 bases). Trimming removed 3 bases from V and 6 bases from J, with 12 bases in between. The CDR3 runs 13 residues. In germline, CDR1 is LNHDA, CDR2 SQIVND (reference sequence). The CDR3 DNA is TGTGCCAGTAGTATTACGGGGGTCGGCGAGCAGTACTTC. This encodes CASSITGVGEQYF. Full variable domain (missing parts from reference TRBV19 and TRBJ2-7): DGGITQSPKYLFRKEGQNVTLSCEQNLNHDAMYWYRQDPGQGLRLIYYSQIVNDFQKGDIAEGYSVSREKKESFPLTVTSAQKNPTAFYLCASSITGVGEQYFGPGTRLTVT.

The chain combines TRBV12-5 with TRBJ2-1; possibly TRBD1 for D (5 bases). With 7 bases removed from V and 0 bases from J, the gap between germline ends came to 13 bases. The CDR3 loop spans 15 amino acids. Germline V gives CDR1 LGHNT, CDR2 FRNRAP. This CDR3 reads CASAQTASSYNEQFF. For the CDR3, the DNA is TGTGCTAGTGCTCAGACAGCGAGCTCCTACAATGAGCAGTTCTTC.

This clone has just a few counts. The rearrangement uses TRBV9 and TRBJ2-3, with D perhaps TRBD2 (6 bases). CDR1 is SGDLS and CDR2 is YYNGEE in the germline V gene. The CDR3 consists of 16 residues. Trimming shortened V by 3 bases and J by 1 base, and 15 bases separated the two germline ends. CDR3 DNA sequence: TGTGCCAGCAGCGCGGTCGGGAGTTCAGGCACAGATACGCAGTATTTT. This codes for CASSAVGSSGTDTQYF.

The chain combines TRBV29-1 with TRBJ2-3; tentatively, D is TRBD2 (6 bases). Trimming pared 1 base from V and 5 bases from J, leaving 22 bases between. CDR1 SQVTM and CDR2 ANQGSEA come from the germline V gene. This CDR3 is 17 amino acids long. This chain's CDR3 is CSVEVLAAVPLQDTQYF. CDR3 bases: TGCAGCGTTGAAGTCTTAGCGGCAGTTCCGCTTCAAGATACGCAGTATTTT.

The chain has TRBV27 and TRBJ1-2, with TRBD1 matching over 7 bases. Germline V gene sequence: CDR1 MNHEY, CDR2 SMNVEV (reference sequence). Trimming took 6 bases from V and 7 from J; bases not matched to a gene: 5. The CDR3 is 12 amino acids. The CDR3 region has the DNA TGTGCCAGCAGGGTCAGGGGGTCTGGCTACACCTTC. Its protein is CASRVRGSGYTF.

This chain joins TRBV7-6 and TRBJ2-1; TRBD2 might be the D (6 bases). The length of the CDR3 is 14 residues. V shed 0 bases and J shed 3 bases, with 6 bases lying between them. Germline assignment: CDR1 SGHVS and CDR2 FNYEAQ. The CDR3 sequence: CASSLASGYNEQFF. In DNA form, the CDR3 reads TGTGCCAGCAGCTTAGCTAGCGGCTACAATGAGCAGTTCTTC.

The rearrangement uses TRBV21-1 and TRBJ1-5; no check of the table's D call, TRBD1, against the DNA was made. TRBV21-1 is termed a pseudogene. The CDR3 runs 16 residues. CDR3 amino acids: CASSHRDRGRNQPQHF. CDR3 DNA: TGTGCCAGCAGCCACCGGGACAGGGGTCGCAATCAGCCCCAGCATTTT.

The genes are TRBV13 and TRBJ2-7; D is ambiguous. V gave up 4 bases and J gave up 0 bases, with 13 bases separating them. CDR3 length: 15 amino acids. Germline loops: CDR1 PRHDT, CDR2 FYEKMQ (reference sequence). The DNA of the CDR3 is TGTGCCAGCAGCTCTGAGCGCCCCAGCTCCTACGAGCAGTACTTC. This codes for CASSSERPSSYEQYF.

This chain connects TRBV30 to TRBJ2-3; 13 positions agree with TRBD2. Germline-derived CDR1 and CDR2 are GTSNPN and SVGIG (reference sequence). There are 15 residues in the CDR3. J gave up 6 bases and V 1 base, and 4 bases lay outside the gene matches. The CDR3 bases are TGTGCCTGGAGTGACGGGACTAGCGGGGCTGATACGCAGTATTTT. This codes for CAWSDGTSGADTQYF.

The V and J genes are TRBV10-3 and TRBJ1-2; 7 bases agree with TRBD1. J lost 4 bases, V lost 3 bases, and 14 bases had no gene match. CDR3 length: 17 amino acids. The germline gives CDR1 ENHRY, CDR2 SYGVKD. CDR3 bases: TGTGCCATCAGTGACATGAAAAGCCGGGACAGAGGCTATGGCTACACCTTC. This encodes CAISDMKSRDRGYGYTF.

This chain uses TRBV30 with TRBJ1-2; D call uncertain. CDR3 length: 13 residues. The V gene lost 0 bases and the J gene lost 4 bases, with 9 bases spanning the gap. CDR1 is GTSNPN and CDR2 is SVGIG in the germline V gene (reference sequence). The CDR3 protein is CAWSVVGSYGYTF. The CDR3 DNA is TGTGCCTGGAGTGTGGTTGGCAGCTATGGCTACACCTTC.

The chain recombines TRBV9 with TRBJ1-1, with D tentatively TRBD1 (6 bases). Trimming pared 0 bases from V and 1 base from J, leaving 13 bases between. The CDR3 covers 16 residues. Germline V gives CDR1 SGDLS, CDR2 YYNGEE. This CDR3 reads CASSVDGGGQNTEAFF. CDR3 in DNA: TGTGCCAGCAGCGTAGACGGCGGGGGGCAGAACACTGAAGCTTTCTTT.

This chain links TRBV4-3 with TRBJ2-7; 11 positions match TRBD1. Trimming cost V 0 bases and J 4 bases; bases outside gene matches: 8. The CDR3 has 17 amino acids. Germline loops: CDR1 LGHNA, CDR2 YSLEER. CDR3 amino acids: CASSQESVRDRGYEQYF. In DNA, the CDR3 is TGCGCCAGCAGCCAAGAGTCCGTGAGGGACAGGGGGTACGAGCAGTACTTC.

The chain combines TRBV27 with TRBJ1-1; 7 bases match TRBD1. The V gene's germline CDR1 is MNHEY and CDR2 SMNVEV (reference sequence). Germline trimming cut 0 bases from V and 5 bases from J; bases unmatched to any gene: 3. The CDR3 consists of 14 residues. The CDR3 region is CASSLSGGGTEAFF. CDR3 nucleotides: TGTGCCAGCAGTTTATCAGGGGGCGGGACTGAAGCTTTCTTT.

The chain couples TRBV29-1 to TRBJ2-7, with 8 nucleotides matching TRBD1. Germline V gives CDR1 SQVTM, CDR2 ANQGSEA. The CDR3 is made up of 11 amino acids. Losses at the gene ends were 7 bases for V and 3 bases for J; bases not matched to a gene: 2. The CDR3 is CSARGHYEQYF. The CDR3 DNA reads TGCAGCGCCAGGGGGCACTACGAGCAGTACTTC.

The chain joins TRBV4-3 to TRBJ2-2, with 11 bases aligning to TRBD1. V gave up 6 bases and J gave up 7 bases; unmatched junction bases: 7. The CDR3 contains 15 residues. Germline CDR1 reads LGHNA; CDR2 reads YSLEER. The CDR3 here is CASSPGTGGNGELFF. The CDR3 DNA reads as TGCGCCAGCAGTCCAGGGACAGGGGGTAACGGGGAGCTGTTTTTT.

This clone was detected only once. J is TRBJ2-3 and V is TRBV4-1; 15 bases line up with TRBD2. Per the germline V gene, CDR1 is MGHRA and CDR2 is YSYEKL. This CDR3 spans 16 amino acids. V lost 3 bases, J lost 3 bases, and 1 base stayed unmatched. DNA of the CDR3: TGCGCCAGCAGCCACGGGACTAGCGGGGGGACAGATACGCAGTATTTT. Protein sequence: CASSHGTSGGTDTQYF.

V is TRBV15 and J is TRBJ2-7, with D possibly matching TRBD2 (6 bases). The V end was cut by 0 bases, the J end by 3 bases, with 21 bases between. Looked up from germline, CDR1 is LNHNV and CDR2 is YYDKDF (reference sequence). CDR3 length: 18 residues. CDR3 sequence: CATSRDSGLQPTVYEQYF. The CDR3 DNA reads TGTGCCACCAGCAGAGATTCGGGACTCCAGCCAACAGTCTACGAGCAGTACTTC.

The chain has TRBV7-9 and TRBJ2-1, with D maybe TRBD1 (5 bases). CDR1 SEHNR and CDR2 FQNEAQ come from the germline V gene (reference sequence). The V end was cut by 1 base, the J end by 0 bases, with 10 bases between. The length of the CDR3 is 16 residues. The CDR3 is CASSLGGVSSYNEQFF. CDR3 coding DNA: TGTGCCAGCAGCTTAGGGGGCGTGAGCTCCTACAATGAGCAGTTCTTC.

The chain is built from TRBV6-4 and TRBJ2-3; TRBD2 aligns across 8 bases. The V gene's germline CDR1 is MRHNA and CDR2 SNTAGT. V was pared by 3 bases and J by 6 bases, with 8 bases of the junction left unmatched. CDR3 size: 15 residues. Here the CDR3 reads CASSESSGGGDTQYF. The CDR3 region has the DNA TGTGCCAGCAGTGAATCCAGCGGGGGCGGGGATACGCAGTATTTT.

The chain combines TRBV6-6 with TRBJ2-5; 11 bases are shared with TRBD2. The germline V gene has CDR1 MNHNY and CDR2 SVGAGI (reference sequence). There are 16 residues in the CDR3. After removal of 6 bases from V and 2 bases from J, the junction contained 8 bases not matched to a gene. In DNA, the CDR3 is TGTGCCAGCAGCTCGGGACTAGCGGCAGGACAAGAGACCCAGTACTTC. Translation gives CASSSGLAAGQETQYF.

The rearrangement joins TRBV7-9 to TRBJ1-2; 7 bases are a match to TRBD1. Per germline, CDR1 SEHNR and CDR2 FQNEAQ (reference sequence). Germline trimming cut 5 bases from V and 1 base from J; bases unmatched to any gene: 4. The CDR3 is made up of 14 amino acids. CDR3 residues: CASSPGQFNYGYTF. DNA for the CDR3: TGTGCCAGCAGCCCGGGACAGTTTAACTATGGCTACACCTTC.

The chain has TRBV30 and TRBJ1-4, with 9 positions matching TRBD1. There are 15 residues in the CDR3. CDR1 is GTSNPN, CDR2 SVGIG, per germline (reference sequence). After removal of 4 bases from V and 7 bases from J, the junction contained 10 bases not matched to a gene. CDR3 DNA sequence: TGTGCCTGGAACCGGGACAGGGAAGGGGGTGAAAAACTGTTTTTT. Protein product: CAWNRDREGGEKLFF. Complete variable domain (other parts from reference TRBV30 and TRBJ1-4): SQTIHQWPATLVQPVGSPLSLECTVEGTSNPNLYWYRQAAGRGLQLLFYSVGIGQISSEVPQNLSASRPQDRQFILSSKKLLLSDSGFYLCAWNRDREGGEKLFFGSGTQLSVL.

This clone was found once. V gene TRBV5-1 combines with J gene TRBJ2-7; 7 nucleotides align to TRBD2. V dropped 3 bases and J dropped 6; count of bases not matched to a gene: 12. CDR3 length equals 15 residues. Germline V gene lookup returns CDR1 SGHRS and CDR2 YFSETQ. The CDR3 protein is CASSWGGSASSEQYF. The CDR3 region has the DNA TGCGCCAGCAGCTGGGGGGGATCGGCCTCTTCCGAGCAGTACTTC.

The chain couples TRBV25-1 to TRBJ2-3; D is ambiguous. The CDR3 spans 14 residues. Trimming removed 2 bases at V and 2 bases at J, with 8 bases between. Germline lookup yields CDR1 MGHDK and CDR2 SYGVNS. CDR3 protein: CASSETSITDTQYF. The CDR3 DNA follows: TGTGCCAGCAGTGAAACAAGTATCACAGATACGCAGTATTTT.

CDR3 DNA sequence: TGTGCCAGCAGTTTCTCCGAGACAGGGTTGTATGGCTACACCTTC. Its protein is CASSFSETGLYGYTF. V usage is TRBV27 and J usage is TRBJ1-2; 7 positions match TRBD1. CDR1 is MNHEY and CDR2 is SMNVEV in the germline V gene (reference sequence). This CDR3 is 15 amino acids long. V was pared by 3 bases and J by 5 bases, with 9 bases of the junction left unmatched.

CDR3 nucleotide sequence: TGTGCCTGGACCAAAACTAGCGCCCAGGAGACCCAGTACTTC. It encodes CAWTKTSAQETQYF. The rearrangement joins TRBV30 to TRBJ2-5; TRBD2 aligns across 7 bases. The V gene's germline CDR1 is GTSNPN and CDR2 SVGIG (reference sequence). With 4 bases clipped from V and 5 bases from J, the junction kept 10 bases outside the gene matches. The CDR3 is 14 residues long.

CDR3 DNA sequence: TGTGCCAGCAGCTCCCTGGGACTAGCGGGGGGGCTTGAAGATACGCAGTATTTT. It encodes CASSSLGLAGGLEDTQYF. The V gene is TRBV7-6, the J gene TRBJ2-3, with 16 bases lining up with TRBD2. The length of the CDR3 is 18 residues. The germline gives CDR1 SGHVS, CDR2 FNYEAQ. J lost 5 bases, V lost 4 bases, and 9 bases had no gene match.

About this clone: The junction departs from germline at one end; a sequencing error may be responsible. This sample also contains other DNA sequences that code for the same CDR3. V is TRBV19 and J is TRBJ1-6, with no clear D. CDR1 is LNHDA and CDR2 is SQIVND in the germline V gene (reference sequence). The CDR3 sequence is 17 residues long. CDR3 sequence: CASSLGGVSSYNSPLHF. The DNA of the CDR3 is TGTGCCAGTAGTTTGGGAGGAGTGAGCTCCTATAATTCCCCCCTCCACTTT.

The chain uses TRBV30 and TRBJ2-7; 10 nucleotides align to TRBD2. Trimming took 3 bases from V and 5 from J; bases not matched to a gene: 7. Germline V gives CDR1 GTSNPN, CDR2 SVGIG (reference sequence). The CDR3 loop spans 14 amino acids. The CDR3 DNA follows: TGTGCCTGGAGCGCCGGGACTAGCGTCAACGAGCAGTACTTC. Translation gives CAWSAGTSVNEQYF.

This rearrangement joins TRBV6-1 to TRBJ1-1; 11 bases match TRBD1. The CDR3 runs 13 residues. V was pared by 10 bases and J by 5 bases, with 6 bases of the junction left unmatched. Germline assignment: CDR1 MNHNS and CDR2 SASEGT. CDR3 sequence: CATLDRGRTEAFF. The DNA for the CDR3 is TGTGCCACCCTGGACAGGGGGCGGACTGAAGCTTTCTTT.

V gene TRBV6-6 combines with J gene TRBJ2-5; D is perhaps TRBD1 (5 bases). V was cut by 6 bases and J by 5 bases, with 19 bases left in between. The CDR3 is 15 residues long. Germline V gene sequence: CDR1 MNHNY, CDR2 SVGAGI (reference sequence). The CDR3 region is CASSARKGRWETQYF. The CDR3 DNA sequence: TGTGCCAGCAGCGCCCGTAAGGGGCGCTGGGAGACCCAGTACTTC.